The 20 T cell receptor beta chains reported below all come from one sample, sequenced in a study of T cells after yellow fever vaccination. TCRdb recomputed calls from the 5' RACE reads with MiXCR, one row per CDR3 protein. In the table there are about 350,000 distinct CDR3 sequences, roughly 10% of which are singletons. Material: PBMCs, obtained on the day of the first yellow fever vaccination. Receptors originate from a man younger than 35 who received the YFV17D yellow fever vaccine.

Ten or more counts support this clonotype. V and J are TRBV12-3 or TRBV12-4 and TRBJ1-4; no clear D. The CDR3 is 12 residues long. The V gene lost 6 bases and the J gene lost 6 bases, with 8 bases spanning the gap. This CDR3 reads CASRGFDEKLFF. The CDR3 DNA follows: TGTGCCAGCAGGGGTTTCGATGAAAAACTGTTTTTT.

CDR3 in DNA: TGCGCCAGCAGCCCGTTTCCTGGGGAGCTGTTTTTT. It yields the protein CASSPFPGELFF. This chain connects TRBV5-1 to TRBJ2-2; D gene uncertain. This CDR3 has 12 amino acids. In germline, CDR1 is SGHRS, CDR2 YFSETQ. V shed 4 bases and J shed 8 bases, with 9 bases lying between them.

In its sample, this clonotype was seen many times. The V gene is TRBV6-5, the J gene TRBJ1-3; 8 bases are shared with TRBD1. Trimming cost V 6 bases and J 2 bases; bases outside gene matches: 3. This CDR3 is built from 14 residues. Per the germline V gene, CDR1 is MNHEY and CDR2 is SVGAGI. This CDR3 is CASSLQGAGNTIYF. The CDR3 bases are TGTGCCAGCAGCCTACAGGGGGCTGGAAACACCATATATTTT.

The chain joins TRBV4-3 to TRBJ2-3, with a tentative D call TRBD2 (5 bases). Trimming removed 4 bases at V and 1 base at J, with 12 bases between. Germline CDR1 reads LGHNA; CDR2 reads YSLEER. The CDR3 totals 15 residues. CDR3 amino acids: CASSLRRDRTDTQYF. In nucleotides, the CDR3 is TGCGCCAGCAGCCTCCGACGGGATCGCACAGATACGCAGTATTTT.

The rearrangement joins TRBV18 to TRBJ1-2, with D hard to call. V gave up 6 bases and J gave up 0 bases, with 14 bases separating them. Germline lookup yields CDR1 KGHSH and CDR2 LQKENI. The CDR3 is made up of 15 amino acids. The CDR3 spells CASSGSAGTNYGYTF. DNA of the CDR3: TGTGCCAGCTCGGGTTCGGCCGGTACTAACTATGGCTACACCTTC.

This chain joins TRBV12-3 or TRBV12-4 and TRBJ1-1, with D tentatively TRBD1 (6 bases). Trimming stripped 7 bases from V and 4 bases from J, with 16 bases between. This CDR3 spans 14 amino acids. The CDR3 reads CASTNNRVFTEAFF. The DNA for the CDR3 is TGTGCCAGCACCAACAACAGGGTGTTCACTGAAGCTTTCTTT.

This clonotype has more than one count but fewer than ten. This chain links TRBV5-1 with TRBJ2-1; D unclear. The germline gives CDR1 SGHRS, CDR2 YFSETQ. The length of the CDR3 is 15 residues. The ends were cut back, 0 bases at V and 2 bases at J, with 9 bases in the middle. CDR3 DNA: TGCGCCAGCAGCTTGGGGGCGCGGACCTACAATGAGCAGTTCTTC. Its translation is CASSLGARTYNEQFF.

This clonotype occurred a few times. This chain uses TRBV20-1 with TRBJ2-2; D uncertain. From germline, CDR1 is DFQATT and CDR2 SNEGSKA (reference sequence). The CDR3 sequence is 14 residues long. Between the trimmed V and J ends, which lost 2 bases and 7 bases, there was a span of 14 bases. CDR3 nucleotide sequence: TGCAGTGCTAGAATCGCCCGGTTGGGCGGGGAGCTGTTTTTT. Residues: CSARIARLGGELFF.

This clonotype was seen ten or more times. The chain couples TRBV5-1 to TRBJ2-3, with 12 bases identical to TRBD1. This CDR3 comprises 17 residues. The J segment lost 5 bases and the V segment lost 4 bases, leaving 11 bases of the junction unmatched. Germline CDR1 SGHRS, CDR2 YFSETQ. The CDR3: CASSMGQGAFGGDTQYF. CDR3 nucleotides: TGCGCCAGCAGCATGGGACAGGGGGCCTTCGGGGGAGATACGCAGTATTTT.

There are a few counts of this clonotype. The V and J genes are TRBV12-3 or TRBV12-4 and TRBJ1-5; D uncertain. The CDR3 sequence is 13 residues long. V shed 5 bases and J shed 7 bases, with 12 bases lying between them. CDR3 coding DNA: TGTGCCAGCAGTACGACCGACCTCCAGCCCCAGCATTTT. As protein: CASSTTDLQPQHF.

This clonotype appeared a few times. The chain links TRBV3-1 to TRBJ2-2; D remains unclear. The CDR3 runs 15 residues. Trimming left V 2 bases short and J 6 bases short, with 13 bases between. CDR1 is LGHDT, CDR2 YNNKEL, per germline (reference sequence). Here the CDR3 reads CASSQQPSRAGELFF. In DNA form, the CDR3 reads TGTGCCAGCAGCCAACAACCCTCTCGGGCCGGGGAGCTGTTTTTT.

This clonotype was picked up many times. The rearrangement uses TRBV28 and TRBJ2-3; tentative D call: TRBD2 (6 bases). From germline, CDR1 is MDHEN and CDR2 SYDVKM. Trimming removed 3 bases at V and 2 bases at J, with 12 bases between. The CDR3 contains 15 residues. The CDR3 reads CASSFGGRTTDTQYF. The CDR3 DNA reads TGTGCCAGCAGTTTTGGAGGGCGGACCACAGATACGCAGTATTTT.

The chain employs TRBV5-4 and TRBJ2-7; 9 bases agree with TRBD1. The V gene's germline CDR1 is SGHNT and CDR2 YYREEE (reference sequence). This CDR3 contains 14 residues. After removal of 4 bases from V and 5 bases from J, the junction contained 7 bases not matched to a gene. The DNA of the CDR3 is TGTGCCAGCAGCCCTGGAACAGGGGGCAACGAGCAGTACTTC. Translated: CASSPGTGGNEQYF.

The chain is built from TRBV12-3 or TRBV12-4 and TRBJ2-5; TRBD1 matches 7 bases. The V and J ends lost 2 bases and 7 bases, in that order; junction bases with no gene match: 7. CDR3 length equals 14 residues. The CDR3 loop is CASSLRDRGWTQYF. CDR3 coding DNA: TGTGCCAGCAGTTTAAGGGACAGAGGGTGGACCCAGTACTTC.

The V gene is TRBV21-1, the J gene TRBJ2-3; TRBD2 was called by the table and not checked on the DNA. TRBV21-1 is annotated as a pseudogene. The CDR3 length is 18 residues. This CDR3 is CASSKFRRRGGSTDTQYF. The CDR3 DNA follows: TGTGCCAGCAGCAAATTTAGGCGGCGGGGGGGAAGCACAGATACGCAGTATTTT.

The CDR3 coding sequence is TGTGCCAGCAGCTTGGACAGCTTAAACTCTGGAAACACCATATATTTT. Its protein product is CASSLDSLNSGNTIYF. This rearrangement joins TRBV11-2 to TRBJ1-3; a weak D match, TRBD1 (6 bases). The CDR3 sequence is 16 residues long. Germline V gene lookup returns CDR1 SGHAT and CDR2 FQNNGV. The V end was cut by 3 bases, the J end by 0 bases, with 12 bases between.

The DNA of the CDR3 is TGTGCCAGCAGCCAAGACTGGTCGGGGGATTTCTCCTACAATGAGCAGTTCTTC. It yields the protein CASSQDWSGDFSYNEQFF. V and J are TRBV3-1 and TRBJ2-1; tentative D call: TRBD2 (6 bases). The CDR3 runs to 18 residues. CDR1 and CDR2 (germline): LGHDT, YNNKEL (reference sequence). V shed 0 bases and J shed 0 bases, with 15 bases lying between them.

The chain joins TRBV6-1 to TRBJ1-1, with 9 bases lining up with TRBD1. CDR3 length: 14 residues. Germline loops: CDR1 MNHNS, CDR2 SASEGT. V shed 6 bases, J shed 4 bases, and the junction held 6 bases outside the gene matches. CDR3 in amino acids: CASRSGQGITEAFF. CDR3 sequence (DNA): TGTGCCAGCAGATCTGGACAGGGGATCACTGAAGCTTTCTTT.

The chain joins TRBV7-9 to TRBJ2-2, with 7 bases identical to TRBD1. This CDR3 is built from 15 residues. Germline lookup yields CDR1 SEHNR and CDR2 FQNEAQ (reference sequence). Trimming cost V 4 bases and J 7 bases; bases outside gene matches: 9. In nucleotides, the CDR3 is TGTGCCAGCAGCTCAACAAGGGGGCTGGTCGGGGAGCTGTTTTTT. Translated: CASSSTRGLVGELFF.

Ten or more counts support this clonotype. The chain is built from TRBV4-2 and TRBJ2-3; TRBD2 agrees at 8 bases. V shed 0 bases, J shed 4 bases, and the junction held 6 bases outside the gene matches. CDR1 LGHNA and CDR2 YNFKEQ come from the germline V gene. This CDR3 comprises 16 residues. The CDR3 region is CASSQDMSGGADTQYF. CDR3 sequence (DNA): TGTGCCAGCAGCCAAGATATGAGCGGGGGAGCAGATACGCAGTATTTT.